Shown below are 17 T cell receptor beta chains from a single sample sequenced in a study of beta chain features in type 1 diabetes. cDNA synthesis used the whole RNA isolate, giving expressed TCRB sequences. This table comes from immunoSEQ multiplex PCR, and its TCRdb copy is limited to in-frame clones, with some not included. The sample contains a few hundred thousand clones, 25% to 30% of which appear only once. Source material: central memory CD4+ T cells from blood. These receptors came from a man aged 30-40 years in good health.

This chain joins TRBV19 and TRBJ1-2, with D perhaps TRBD1 (5 bases). Trimming removed 5 bases at V and 6 bases at J, with 16 bases between. This CDR3 region has 14 residues. Germline-derived CDR1 and CDR2 are LNHDA and SQIVND (reference sequence). DNA for the CDR3: TGTGCCAGTAGTCCGGGGACTACTCTGGATGGCTACACCTTC. This translates into CASSPGTTLDGYTF.

The rearrangement links TRBV10-3 to TRBJ2-1, with D unclear. The CDR3 has 13 residues. Trimming left V 10 bases short and J 6 bases short, with 16 bases between. Germline loops: CDR1 ENHRY, CDR2 SYGVKD. For the CDR3, the DNA is TGTGCCACCTCCCCAGAGTTGGGCAATGAGCAGTTCTTC. Protein product: CATSPELGNEQFF.

This chain uses TRBV10-2 with TRBJ2-2; 9 nucleotides agree with TRBD2. V shed 2 bases and J 5 bases; nucleotides not matched to a gene: 3. This CDR3 spans 15 amino acids. Per germline, CDR1 WSHSY and CDR2 SAAADI. The CDR3 reads CASSEGSGRTGELFF. The CDR3 DNA is TGCGCCAGCAGTGAGGGGAGCGGGAGGACCGGGGAGCTGTTTTTT.

This rearrangement joins TRBV7-9 to TRBJ2-1, with D possibly being TRBD1 (6 bases). The CDR3 loop spans 14 amino acids. The germline CDR1 and CDR2 sequences are SEHNR and FQNEAQ (reference sequence). V was trimmed by 4 bases and J by 6 bases, leaving 13 bases between them. CDR3 protein: CASSSPSRGNEQFF. The CDR3 DNA sequence: TGTGCCAGCAGCTCCCCCTCCAGGGGCAATGAGCAGTTCTTC.

This clone was observed a handful of times. The chain has TRBV20-1 and TRBJ2-1; no reliable D call. The CDR3 is 11 residues long. CDR1 is DFQATT and CDR2 is SNEGSKA in the germline V gene (reference sequence). V was trimmed by 1 base and J by 4 bases, leaving 2 bases between them. CDR3 in amino acids: CSARGYNEQFF. The CDR3 DNA reads as TGCAGTGCTAGAGGGTACAATGAGCAGTTCTTC.

The sample holds a few counts of this clone. The V gene is TRBV6-5, the J gene TRBJ2-7; TRBD2 matches 8 bases. Germline trimming cut 0 bases from V and 6 bases from J; bases unmatched to any gene: 7. Germline loops: CDR1 MNHEY, CDR2 SVGAGI. The length of the CDR3 is 15 residues. This chain's CDR3 is CASSYSPGGKGEQYF. The CDR3 region has the DNA TGTGCCAGCAGTTACTCGCCGGGAGGGAAGGGCGAGCAGTACTTC.

This clone has a count of ten or more. This chain connects TRBV9 to TRBJ2-1, with 8 bases lining up with TRBD1. The junction had 4 bases not matched to a gene; V was cut back by 3 bases and J by 2 bases. CDR3 length: 15 residues. The V gene's germline CDR1 is SGDLS and CDR2 YYNGEE. The CDR3 DNA reads as TGTGCCAGCAGCGGGGGACAGGATGCCTACAATGAGCAGTTCTTC. It codes for CASSGGQDAYNEQFF.

About this clone: Other DNA sequences from this sample encode an identical CDR3 as well. The V gene is TRBV9, the J gene TRBJ2-5, with D perhaps matching TRBD1 (7 bases). The CDR3 totals 15 residues. Germline CDR1 and CDR2: SGDLS and YYNGEE. The V gene lost 0 bases and the J gene lost 1 base, with 10 bases spanning the gap. The CDR3 protein is CASSVVQGGQETQYF. Written as DNA, the CDR3 is TGTGCCAGCAGCGTAGTCCAGGGGGGCCAAGAGACCCAGTACTTC.

This clone was observed a few times. The chain couples TRBV30 to TRBJ2-7, with D tentatively TRBD1 (6 bases). Germline V lookup: CDR1 GTSNPN, CDR2 SVGIG (reference sequence). The CDR3 covers 12 residues. V was shortened by 8 bases and J by 2 bases, with 13 bases between the two germline ends. The CDR3 loop is CATSDRAYEQYF. The CDR3 DNA reads TGTGCCACTTCGGACAGAGCCTACGAGCAGTACTTC.

This sequence joins TRBV10-3 and TRBJ2-5; 10 nucleotides align to TRBD1. Germline CDR1 reads ENHRY; CDR2 reads SYGVKD. J gave up 4 bases and V 6 bases, and 8 bases lay outside the gene matches. The CDR3 is 15 residues long. CDR3 region: CAIRPGQGVGETQYF. Here the CDR3 DNA reads TGTGCCATCAGACCTGGACAGGGGGTCGGAGAGACCCAGTACTTC.

The chain employs TRBV28 and TRBJ1-5; D not certain. The CDR3 is 14 amino acids. Germline-derived CDR1 and CDR2 are MDHEN and SYDVKM. Trimming removed 5 bases at V and 5 bases at J, with 13 bases between. CDR3 loop: CASSPDNLDQPQHF. The CDR3 DNA follows: TGTGCCAGCAGTCCCGACAATCTCGATCAGCCCCAGCATTTT.

This clone occurred a few times. This chain connects TRBV5-1 to TRBJ1-1, with a tentative D call TRBD1 (5 bases). The CDR3 is 14 amino acids. Germline V gene data show CDR1 as SGHRS and CDR2 as YFSETQ. Trimming cost V 5 bases and J 4 bases, with 15 bases left between them. CDR3 amino acids: CASRGTSRGTEAFF. The CDR3 DNA is TGCGCCAGCAGGGGGACGAGTCGCGGCACTGAAGCTTTCTTT.

Only a few counts were recorded for this clone. CDR3 region: CASSQGRLAGDYEQYF. The CDR3 DNA sequence: TGCGCCAGCAGCCAAGGACGACTAGCGGGAGACTACGAGCAGTACTTC. The V call is TRBV4-1, the J call TRBJ2-7, with 12 nucleotides matching TRBD2. V shed 1 base and J 3 bases; nucleotides not matched to a gene: 4. The CDR3 consists of 16 residues. Germline V gives CDR1 MGHRA, CDR2 YSYEKL.

The chain uses TRBV20-1 and TRBJ1-2; D is uncertain. The V end lost 1 base, the J end lost 9 bases, and 9 bases lay between the germline ends. There are 11 residues in the CDR3. Per the germline V gene, CDR1 is DFQATT and CDR2 is SNEGSKA (reference sequence). The CDR3 is CSARVGLSYTF. CDR3 sequence (DNA): TGCAGTGCTAGAGTCGGCCTCAGCTACACCTTC.

DNA of the CDR3: TGTGCCAGCAGCCCCGGGACGGGGGGACAGAGTCTTTACGAGCAGTACTTC. Residues: CASSPGTGGQSLYEQYF. The rearrangement uses TRBV11-2 and TRBJ2-7; D may be TRBD1 or TRBD2 (7 bases each). This CDR3 has 17 amino acids. The V end lost 5 bases, the J end lost 4 bases, and 24 bases lay between the germline ends. The V gene's germline CDR1 is SGHAT and CDR2 FQNNGV.

The chain joins TRBV7-2 to TRBJ2-1, with D tentatively TRBD1 or TRBD2 (5 bases each). Germline V CDR1 and CDR2: SGHTA, FQGNSA. This CDR3 contains 15 residues. Between the trimmed V and J ends, which lost 4 bases and 1 base, there was a span of 11 bases. CDR3: CASSSRGESYNEQFF. The CDR3 DNA follows: TGTGCCAGCAGCTCACGGGGCGAGTCCTACAATGAGCAGTTCTTC.

In the case of this clone: Being one base from a much bigger clone, this may be a read error. The chain combines TRBV5-1 with TRBJ2-1, with unresolved D. The germline CDR1 and CDR2 sequences are SGHRS and YFSETQ. This CDR3 contains 11 residues. The ends were cut back, 0 bases at V and 9 bases at J, with 4 bases in the middle. This CDR3 reads CASSLDTEQFF. CDR3 sequence (DNA): TGCGCCAGCAGCTTGGACACTGAGCAGTTCTTC.